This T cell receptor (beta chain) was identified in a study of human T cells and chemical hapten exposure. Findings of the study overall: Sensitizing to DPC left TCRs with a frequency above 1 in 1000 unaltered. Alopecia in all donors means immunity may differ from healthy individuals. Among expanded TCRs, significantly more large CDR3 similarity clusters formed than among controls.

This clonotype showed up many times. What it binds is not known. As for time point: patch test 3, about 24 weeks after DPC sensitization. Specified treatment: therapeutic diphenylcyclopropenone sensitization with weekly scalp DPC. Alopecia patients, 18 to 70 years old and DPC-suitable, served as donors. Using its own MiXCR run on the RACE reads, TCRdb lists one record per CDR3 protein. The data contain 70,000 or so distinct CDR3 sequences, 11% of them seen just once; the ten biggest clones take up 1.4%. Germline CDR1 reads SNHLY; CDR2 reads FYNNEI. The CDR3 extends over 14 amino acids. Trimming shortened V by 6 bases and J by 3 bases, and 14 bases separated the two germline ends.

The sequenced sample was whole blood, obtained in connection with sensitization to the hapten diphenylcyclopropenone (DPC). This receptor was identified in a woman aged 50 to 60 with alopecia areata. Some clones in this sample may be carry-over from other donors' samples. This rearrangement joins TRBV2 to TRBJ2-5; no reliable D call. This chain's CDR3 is CASRKGRAEETQYF. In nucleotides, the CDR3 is TGTGCCAGCAGAAAGGGTCGGGCAGAAGAGACCCAGTACTTC.